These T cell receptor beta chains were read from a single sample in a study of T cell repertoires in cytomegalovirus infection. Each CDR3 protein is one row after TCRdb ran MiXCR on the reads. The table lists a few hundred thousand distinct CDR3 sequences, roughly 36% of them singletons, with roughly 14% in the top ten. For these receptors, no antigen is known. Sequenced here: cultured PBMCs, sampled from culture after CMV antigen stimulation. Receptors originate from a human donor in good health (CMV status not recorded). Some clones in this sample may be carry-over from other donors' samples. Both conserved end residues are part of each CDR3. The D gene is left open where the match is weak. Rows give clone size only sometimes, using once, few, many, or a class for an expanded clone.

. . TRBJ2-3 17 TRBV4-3 CASSQGPGHQSTDTQYF TGCGCCAGCAGCCAAGGACCGGGACACCAGAGCACAGATACGCAGTATTTT
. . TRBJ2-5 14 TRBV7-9 CASQPGQITGTQYF TGTGCCTCCCAACCGGGACAAATCACAGGGACCCAGTACTTC
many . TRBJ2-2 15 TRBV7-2 CASSLARSNTGELFF TGTGCCAGCAGCCTGGCCAGGTCGAACACCGGGGAGCTGTTTTTT
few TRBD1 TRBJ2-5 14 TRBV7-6 CASSQTGIGETQYF TGTGCCAGCAGCCAGACAGGGATCGGGGAGACCCAGTACTTC
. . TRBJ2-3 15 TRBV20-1 CSARRGEATTDTQYF TGCAGTGCTAGGCGGGGAGAAGCCACAACAGATACGCAGTATTTT
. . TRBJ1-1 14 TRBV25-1 CASSEFSENTEAFF TGTGCCAGCAGTGAATTTTCCGAGAACACTGAAGCTTTCTTT
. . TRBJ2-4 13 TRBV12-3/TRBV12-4 CASSLHGQNIQYF TGTGCCAGCAGTTTGCACGGTCAAAACATTCAGTACTTC
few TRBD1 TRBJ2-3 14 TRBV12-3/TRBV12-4 CASSFAGTDDTQYF TGTGCCAGCAGTTTTGCCGGGACAGACGACACGCAGTATTTT
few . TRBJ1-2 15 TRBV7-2 CASSQQELEGYGYTF TGTGCCAGCAGCCAGCAGGAGTTAGAAGGCTATGGCTACACCTTC
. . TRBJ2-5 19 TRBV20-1 CSARDRGQVGREQQETQYF TGCAGTGCTAGAGATCGCGGACAGGTGGGGCGGGAACAACAAGAGACCCAGTACTTC
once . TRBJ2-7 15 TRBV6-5 CASSDTGTLSYEQYF TGTGCCAGCAGTGATACCGGGACACTATCCTACGAGCAGTACTTC
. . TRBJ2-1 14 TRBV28 CASSLGAFYNEQFF TGTGCCAGCAGTTTAGGCGCTTTCTACAATGAGCAGTTCTTC
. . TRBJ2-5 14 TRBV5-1 CASSLGPLRETQYF TGCGCCAGCAGCCTTGGACCCCTACGGGAGACCCAGTACTTC
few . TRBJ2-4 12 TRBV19 CASGPGQYIQYF TGTGCCAGTGGCCCCGGACAGTACATTCAGTACTTC
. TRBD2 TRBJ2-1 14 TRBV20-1 CSAAAGTSVNEQFF TGCAGTGCTGCCGCCGGGACTAGCGTTAATGAGCAGTTCTTC
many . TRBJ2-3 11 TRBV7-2 CASSPADTQYF TGTGCCAGCAGTCCTGCAGATACGCAGTATTTT
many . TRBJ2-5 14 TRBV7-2 CASTSDRARGTQYF TGTGCCAGCACCTCGGATCGGGCCAGGGGGACCCAGTACTTC
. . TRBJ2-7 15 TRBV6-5 CASSLSAGTYYEQYF TGTGCCAGCAGTCTATCAGCCGGGACTTACTACGAGCAGTACTTC
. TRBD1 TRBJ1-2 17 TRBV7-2 CASSLDTRTGMSYGYTF TGTGCCAGCAGCTTAGATACTCGGACAGGGATGAGCTATGGCTACACCTTC
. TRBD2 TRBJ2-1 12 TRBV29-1 CSVERNGGTRFF TGCAGCGTTGAAAGGAACGGGGGGACTCGGTTCTTC
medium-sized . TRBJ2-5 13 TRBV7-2 CASSQDRGETQYF TGTGCTAGCAGCCAGGACCGCGGGGAGACCCAGTACTTC
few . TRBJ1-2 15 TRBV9 CASSAETTGIRGYTF TGTGCCAGCAGCGCCGAAACCACAGGGATCCGGGGCTACACCTTC
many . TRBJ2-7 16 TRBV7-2 CASSLRRAQSSYEQYF TGTGCCAGCAGCTTGAGAAGGGCCCAAAGCTCCTACGAGCAGTACTTC
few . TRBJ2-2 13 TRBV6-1 CASTQTRRGELFF TGTGCCAGCACACAAACTAGACGAGGGGAGCTGTTTTTT
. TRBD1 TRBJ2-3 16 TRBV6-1 CASRIGRGLGTDTQYF TGTGCCAGCAGGATAGGCAGGGGGCTCGGGACAGATACGCAGTATTTT
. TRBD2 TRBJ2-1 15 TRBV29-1 CSGGDLAGIDDEQFF TGCAGCGGAGGGGATCTAGCGGGAATCGATGATGAGCAGTTCTTC
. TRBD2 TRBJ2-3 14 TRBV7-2 CASGLAGGPGRQYF TGTGCCAGCGGACTAGCGGGAGGGCCTGGGAGGCAGTATTTT
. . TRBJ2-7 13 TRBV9 CASSLRQMGEQYF TGTGCCAGCAGCCTCCGACAGATGGGTGAGCAGTACTTC
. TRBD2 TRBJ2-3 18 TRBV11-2 CASSSRPSGRRSTDTQYF TGTGCCAGCAGCTCCCGGCCTAGCGGGAGGCGCAGCACAGATACGCAGTATTTT
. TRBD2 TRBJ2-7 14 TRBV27 CASSLAGRPYEQYF TGTGCCAGCAGTCTAGCGGGAAGACCGTACGAGCAGTACTTC
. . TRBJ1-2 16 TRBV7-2 CASSLDPGQAYYGYTF TGTGCCAGCAGCTTAGATCCGGGTCAGGCGTATTATGGCTACACCTTC
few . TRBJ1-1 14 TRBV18 CASSPPSANTEAFF TGTGCCAGCTCACCACCGTCAGCGAACACTGAAGCTTTCTTT
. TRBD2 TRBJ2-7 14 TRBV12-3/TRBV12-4 CASSTSGNTYEQYF TGTGCCAGCAGCACTAGCGGGAACACCTACGAGCAGTACTTC
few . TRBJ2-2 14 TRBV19 CASSIGSNTGELFF TGTGCCAGTAGTATAGGGTCGAACACCGGGGAGCTGTTTTTT
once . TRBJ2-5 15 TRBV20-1 CSASLSGWYQETQYF TGCAGTGCTAGTCTCAGCGGATGGTACCAAGAGACCCAGTACTTC
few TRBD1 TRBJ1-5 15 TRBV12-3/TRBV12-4 CASSGTGGRDQPQHF TGTGCCAGCAGCGGGACAGGGGGTAGGGATCAGCCCCAGCATTTT
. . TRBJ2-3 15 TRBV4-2 CASSQEGAVTDTQYF TGTGCCAGCAGCCAAGAAGGAGCAGTCACAGATACGCAGTATTTT
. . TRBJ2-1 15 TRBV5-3 CASSLSWGAYNEQFF TGTGCCAGCAGCTTGTCGTGGGGGGCCTACAATGAGCAGTTCTTC
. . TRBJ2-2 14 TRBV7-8 CACRFQQGPGELFF TGTGCCTGCAGATTCCAACAGGGCCCCGGGGAGCTGTTTTTT
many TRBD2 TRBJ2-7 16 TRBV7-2 CASSFFPAGGPYEQYF TGTGCCAGCAGCTTCTTCCCAGCGGGAGGCCCCTACGAGCAGTACTTC
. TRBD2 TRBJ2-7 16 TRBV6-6 CASSYSGLAPPYEQYF TGTGCCAGCAGTTACTCAGGACTAGCGCCCCCCTACGAGCAGTACTTC
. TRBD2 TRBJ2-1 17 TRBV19 CASSIQAGGLTYNEQFF TGTGCCAGTAGTATCCAAGCGGGAGGGTTAACCTACAATGAGCAGTTCTTC